This T cell receptor (beta chain) was obtained from a study of PD-1 blockade in classical Hodgkin lymphoma. Time point meaning: cycle 4 day 1 (C4D1), after around six weeks of nivolumab. With no exception, relapse followed autologous stem cell transplantation in all patients, and brentuximab vedotin exposure varied. CDR1 and CDR2 from the germline V gene are MNHNS and SASEGT. V dropped 1 base and J dropped 5 bases, with 11 bases sitting between them. The CDR3 consists of 14 residues. Using immunoSEQ multiplex PCR, the repertoire was profiled, and TCRdb retains in-frame clones only, with some absent. The sample includes about 52,000 clones, around nine tenths of them seen just once.

V and J are TRBV6-1 and TRBJ2-5; no clear D. The clonotype was recovered from a human donor with classical Hodgkin lymphoma. The input for sequencing was peripheral blood mononuclear cells (PBMCs), taken before the fourth cycle of nivolumab. CDR3 DNA sequence: TGTGCCAGCAGTGAAGGGGGTAGCTCGGAGACCCAGTACTTC. Protein: CASSEGGSSETQYF.